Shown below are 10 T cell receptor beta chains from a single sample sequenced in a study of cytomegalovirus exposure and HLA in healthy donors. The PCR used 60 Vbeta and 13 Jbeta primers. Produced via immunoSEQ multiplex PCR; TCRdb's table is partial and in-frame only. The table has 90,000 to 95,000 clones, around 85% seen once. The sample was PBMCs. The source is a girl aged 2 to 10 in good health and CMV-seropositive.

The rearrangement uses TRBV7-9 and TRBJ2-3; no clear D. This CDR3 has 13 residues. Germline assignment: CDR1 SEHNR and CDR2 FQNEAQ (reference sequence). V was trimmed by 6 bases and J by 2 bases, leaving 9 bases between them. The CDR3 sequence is CASSPPSTDTQYF. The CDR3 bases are TGTGCCAGCAGTCCCCCATCCACAGATACGCAGTATTTT.

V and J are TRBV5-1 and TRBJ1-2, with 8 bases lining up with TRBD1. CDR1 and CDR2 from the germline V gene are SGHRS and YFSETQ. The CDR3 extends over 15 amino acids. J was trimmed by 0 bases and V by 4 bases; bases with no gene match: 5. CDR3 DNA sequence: TGCGCCAGCAGCGTACAGGGGGATCCTAACTATGGCTACACCTTC. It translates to CASSVQGDPNYGYTF.

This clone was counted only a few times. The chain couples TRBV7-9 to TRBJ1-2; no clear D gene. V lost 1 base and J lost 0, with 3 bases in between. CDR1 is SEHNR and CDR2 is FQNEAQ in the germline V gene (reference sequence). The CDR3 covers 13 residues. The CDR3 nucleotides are TGTGCCAGCAGCTTAGGAGCTAACTATGGCTACACCTTC. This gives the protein CASSLGANYGYTF.

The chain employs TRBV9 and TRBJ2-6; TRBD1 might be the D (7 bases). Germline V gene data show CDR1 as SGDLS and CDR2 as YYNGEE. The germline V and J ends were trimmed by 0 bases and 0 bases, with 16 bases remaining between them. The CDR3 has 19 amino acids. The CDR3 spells CASSVGPGGKPSGANVLTF. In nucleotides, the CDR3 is TGTGCCAGCAGCGTAGGTCCAGGGGGGAAACCCTCTGGGGCCAACGTCCTGACTTTC. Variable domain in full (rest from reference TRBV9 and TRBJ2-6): DSGVTQTPKHLITATGQRVTLRCSPRSGDLSVYWYQQSLDQGLQFLIQYYNGEERAKGNILERFSAQQFPDLHSELNLSSLELGDSALYFCASSVGPGGKPSGANVLTFGAGSRLTVL.

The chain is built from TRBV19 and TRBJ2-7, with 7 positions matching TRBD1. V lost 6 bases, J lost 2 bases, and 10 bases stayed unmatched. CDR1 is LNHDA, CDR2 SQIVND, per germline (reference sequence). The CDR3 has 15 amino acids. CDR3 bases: TGTGCCAGTAGCGCAGGGGGTTGGGGGACCTACGAGCAGTACTTC. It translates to CASSAGGWGTYEQYF.

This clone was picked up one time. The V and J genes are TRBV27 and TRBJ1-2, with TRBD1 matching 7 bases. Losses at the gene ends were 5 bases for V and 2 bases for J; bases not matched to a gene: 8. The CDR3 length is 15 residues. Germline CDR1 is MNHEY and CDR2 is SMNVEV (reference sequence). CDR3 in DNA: TGTGCCAGCAGTACCTTATCGGACAGGAACTATGGCTACACCTTC. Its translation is CASSTLSDRNYGYTF.

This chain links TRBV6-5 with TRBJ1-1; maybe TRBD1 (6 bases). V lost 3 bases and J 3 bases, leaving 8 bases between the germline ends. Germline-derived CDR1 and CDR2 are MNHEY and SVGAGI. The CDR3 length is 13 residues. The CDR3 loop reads CASSYQGYTEAFF. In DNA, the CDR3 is TGTGCCAGCAGTTATCAGGGGTACACTGAAGCTTTCTTT.

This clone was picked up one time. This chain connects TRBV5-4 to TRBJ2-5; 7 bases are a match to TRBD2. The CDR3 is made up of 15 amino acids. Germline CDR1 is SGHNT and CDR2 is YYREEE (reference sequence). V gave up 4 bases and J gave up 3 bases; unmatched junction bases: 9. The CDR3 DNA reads TGTGCCAGCAGCCTGGCGGGAGCGTCAGAAGAGACCCAGTACTTC. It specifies CASSLAGASEETQYF.

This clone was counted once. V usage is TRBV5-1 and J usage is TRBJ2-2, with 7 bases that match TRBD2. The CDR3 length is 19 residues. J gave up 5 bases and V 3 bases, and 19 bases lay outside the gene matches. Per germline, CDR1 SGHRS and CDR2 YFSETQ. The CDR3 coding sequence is TGCGCCAGCAGCTGGAAATCGACTAGCAACGGAGCTCCTACCGGGGAGCTGTTTTTT. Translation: CASSWKSTSNGAPTGELFF.

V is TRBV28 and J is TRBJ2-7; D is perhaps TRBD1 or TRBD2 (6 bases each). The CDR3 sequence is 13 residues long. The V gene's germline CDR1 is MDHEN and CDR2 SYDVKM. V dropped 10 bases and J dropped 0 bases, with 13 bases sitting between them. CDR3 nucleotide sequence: TGTGCCACCAGGGGACTCAACTCCTACGAGCAGTACTTC. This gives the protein CATRGLNSYEQYF.